This T cell receptor beta chain was recorded in a study of cytomegalovirus exposure and HLA in healthy donors. The study, taken as a whole, reports: Clonal expansion was found to be greater in HLA-associated TCR beta chains than in equally common others in a later analysis. In most subjects, TCR beta sequences reportedly gave accurate predictions of HLA-A and HLA-B alleles. A previous analysis found most TCR beta V segments productive roughly 87% or roughly 30% of the time.

This clone was counted a single time. Its antigen is unidentified. In germline, CDR1 is MGHRA, CDR2 YSYEKL. The CDR3 spans 13 residues. Between the trimmed V and J ends, which lost 4 bases and 1 base, there was a span of 7 bases. PCR primers comprised 60 Vbeta and 13 Jbeta primers. Sequencing used immunoSEQ multiplex PCR; TCRdb keeps in-frame clones, though not all of them. The sample lists about 180,000 clones, about 80% occurring once. Each donor was healthy, and each was a bone marrow donor. The sequenced sample was PBMCs. This sequence was found in a woman aged 40-49 years in good health and CMV-seronegative. The V and J genes are TRBV4-1 and TRBJ2-5; D gene unclear. This CDR3 is CASSRAVQETQYF. The CDR3 DNA reads TGCGCCAGCAGCCGCGCCGTCCAAGAGACCCAGTACTTC.